Below are 7 T cell receptor beta chains sequenced from a single sample in a study of T-cell memory formation after mild COVID-19. MiXCR, applied by TCRdb to the 5' RACE reads, yields one record per CDR3 protein. Counted here are roughly 280,000 distinct CDR3 sequences, over 7% occurring once; the ten biggest clones make up around a fifth. The specimen was PBMCs or a T cell subset sorted from them (not recorded which). Source of these receptors: a man aged 18 to 29 who had mild COVID-19 (a few samples of this study predate the infection). Cell type and time point are not known.

There are a few counts of this clonotype. The rearrangement joins TRBV20-1 to TRBJ2-4, with D uncertain. The CDR3 covers 13 residues. Looked up from germline, CDR1 is DFQATT and CDR2 is SNEGSKA (reference sequence). V gave up 5 bases and J gave up 3 bases, with 11 bases separating them. CDR3 in amino acids: CSAQNYDKNIQYF. CDR3 DNA sequence: TGCAGTGCTCAGAATTACGACAAAAACATTCAGTACTTC.

This sequence joins TRBV6-1 and TRBJ2-6, with D unresolved. The CDR3 extends over 13 amino acids. Trimming removed 8 bases from V and 0 bases from J, with 5 bases in between. The germline CDR1 and CDR2 sequences are MNHNS and SASEGT. CDR3 amino acids: CASHLSGANVLTF. The CDR3 nucleotides are TGTGCCAGCCATCTCTCTGGGGCCAACGTCCTGACTTTC.

The V call is TRBV18, the J call TRBJ2-5; 7 bases line up with TRBD1. The CDR3 is made up of 13 amino acids. V trimming: 6 bases; J trimming: 4 bases; junction bases outside the gene matches: 5. Germline V lookup: CDR1 KGHSH, CDR2 LQKENI. CDR3 amino acids: CASSPAGGETQYF. CDR3 DNA sequence: TGTGCCAGCTCCCCCGCAGGGGGAGAGACCCAGTACTTC. Combining the CDR3 with reference TRBV18 and TRBJ2-5 gives the whole variable domain NAGVMQNPRHLVRRRGQEARLRCSPMKGHSHVYWYRQLPEEGLKFMVYLQKENIIDESGMPKERFSAEFPKEGPSILRIQQVVRGDSAAYFCASSPAGGETQYFGPGTRLLVL.

This clonotype was seen at least ten times. The chain links TRBV7-2 to TRBJ2-3; a weak D match, TRBD2 (7 bases). The CDR3 loop spans 17 amino acids. Looked up from germline, CDR1 is SGHTA and CDR2 is FQGNSA. V was cut by 3 bases and J by 2 bases, with 18 bases left in between. In DNA, the CDR3 is TGTGCCAGCAGCTTTATAGGGGGGGCGAGATTCACAGATACGCAGTATTTT. Its translation is CASSFIGGARFTDTQYF.

There are a few counts of this clonotype. The chain links TRBV23-1 to TRBJ2-5; 7 bases align to TRBD1. TRBV23-1 is reported as an ORF; its role is uncertain. V was clipped by 3 bases and J by 0 bases; unmatched bases: 10. The CDR3 is 17 residues long. CDR3 in amino acids: CASSHWVTGWDQETQYF. The CDR3 DNA is TGCGCCAGCAGTCACTGGGTGACAGGGTGGGACCAAGAGACCCAGTACTTC.

V usage is TRBV3-1 and J usage is TRBJ1-1; 10 bases agree with TRBD1. After removal of 5 bases from V and 4 bases from J, the junction contained 4 bases not matched to a gene. Looked up from germline, CDR1 is LGHDT and CDR2 is YNNKEL (reference sequence). The CDR3 sequence is 14 residues long. As DNA, the CDR3 is TGTGCCAGCAGCTTGGGACAGGGGAGCACTGAAGCTTTCTTT. Translating it yields CASSLGQGSTEAFF. Together with reference TRBV3-1 and TRBJ1-1, the CDR3 gives the full variable domain: DTAVSQTPKYLVTQMGNDKSIKCEQNLGHDTMYWYKQDSKKFLKIMFSYNNKELIINETVPNRFSPKSPDKAHLNLHINSLELGDSAVYFCASSLGQGSTEAFFGQGTRLTVV.

This chain uses TRBV7-6 with TRBJ1-1; a weak D match, TRBD1 (6 bases). V was shortened by 5 bases and J by 8 bases, with 15 bases between the two germline ends. The CDR3 sequence is 13 residues long. From germline, CDR1 is SGHVS and CDR2 FNYEAQ. CDR3 region: CASSRSRGTEAFF. In nucleotides, the CDR3 is TGTGCCAGCAGCCGATCTCGGGGGACAGAAGCTTTCTTT. Based on the CDR3 plus reference TRBV7-6 and TRBJ1-1, the full variable domain is GAGVSQSPRYKVTKRGQDVALRCDPISGHVSLYWYRQALGQGPEFLTYFNYEAQQDKSGLPNDRFSAERPEGSISTLTIQRTEQRDSAMYRCASSRSRGTEAFFGQGTRLTVV.